The T cell receptor beta chain described here comes from a study of blood T cell repertoires in COVID-19 (dated by TCRdb to 2019 to 2021). As for the study more broadly: Collaborator samples came from the United States, Italy and Spain and covered acute and convalescent phases of COVID-19. Nearly every sample came with metadata listing a de-identified subject ID, COVID-19 status, age in years and sex. The dataset comprised deeply sampled blood TCRbeta repertoires from subjects exposed to, actively infected with, or recovered from COVID-19. Where available, HLA class I and class II types were taken from metadata supplied by the sample provider and were not determined by assay-based typing. The samples were drawn from the first 160 participants of the ongoing ImmuneRACE study and from 950 to 1,500 subjects provided by 6 global collaborators. The prospective study material was composed of cDNA or gDNA derived from T cells, B-cell-depleted T cells, or PBMCs. The repertoires were made available in a free public database intended to serve as a resource for research on the immune response to SARS-CoV-2.

TCRbeta CDR3 regions were amplified from genomic DNA using the immunoSEQ Assay, a bias-controlled multiplex PCR. In the authors' own workflow: Within the assay, amplification of reference gene primers was used to estimate how many nucleated cells each sample contained. To quantify the absolute abundance of each unique TCRbeta CDR3 rearrangement, sequence reads were collapsed and filtered. Productive Simpson clonality was computed per sample as the square root of Simpson's diversity index over productive rearrangements. Imported from immuneACCESS, the table was reduced by TCRdb to in-frame sequences with V and J called. These copies leave out some clones; in studies compared against another copy, an unresolved V gene accounts for under half, and the cause of the remainder is not known. V, J and clone size reflect that table, while D and trimming were determined from the DNA. The sample records 230,000 or so clones, roughly 89% of which are singletons. The ten largest clones take up about 4.6% of the sample.

The germline V gene encodes CDR1 SGHNT and CDR2 YYREEE (reference sequence). The germline ends are 11 bases apart after V is trimmed by 4 bases and J by 0 bases. Including cysteine and phenylalanine, the CDR3 has 15 amino acids. The retained sequence is limited to the CDR3, 45 bases, with the frame set at the first base. This clone was observed a few times. It has no known antigen specificity. No base quality values were provided; no much bigger clone lies one nucleotide off. Beyond this particular receptor, the publication reports: How much clinical and demographic metadata was included differed by source and by participant, and the metadata was provided uncurated.

Another Seattle source contributed samples from volunteer blood donors who had recovered from COVID-19. Collaborating institutions collected whole blood in K2EDTA tubes following their own protocols. For TCRbeta analysis, collaborator samples were shipped as frozen whole blood, as isolated PBMCs, or as DNA extracted from either sample type. The rearrangement combines TRBV5-4 with TRBJ1-3; perhaps TRBD1 is the D gene, with 5 bases matching. This TCR derives from a woman between 35 and 50 years old who had recovered from COVID-19. Material for sequencing was peripheral blood. The CDR3 protein: CASSEQVASGNTIYF. The DNA reads TGTGCCAGCAGCGAACAGGTAGCCTCTGGAAACACCATATATTTT.